The next 13 T cell receptor beta chains were all read from a single sample in a study of OX40 agonist ivuxolimab in advanced cancers. Here immunoSEQ multiplex PCR was the method, and the copy in TCRdb shows in-frame clones only, minus some. The table has 80,000 to 100,000 clones, 87% seen once. This sample comprised CD4+ or CD8+ T cells sorted from blood, obtained in a trial of the OX40 agonist ivuxolimab. The receptors originated from an adult with an advanced solid tumor such as melanoma, head and neck, liver or kidney cancer.

This chain joins TRBV29-1 and TRBJ1-3, with D perhaps matching TRBD1 (6 bases). The germline CDR1 and CDR2 sequences are SQVTM and ANQGSEA. V lost 4 bases and J lost 6, with 13 bases in between. This CDR3 contains 13 residues. CDR3 nucleotide sequence: TGCAGCGTTGTGGGGGCGCCTGAAAACACCATATATTTT. Its translation: CSVVGAPENTIYF. Using reference TRBV29-1 and TRBJ1-3 for the parts outside the CDR3, the full variable domain is SAVISQKPSRDICQRGTSLTIQCQVDSQVTMMFWYRQQPGQSLTLIATANQGSEATYESGFVIDKFPISRPNLTFSTLTVSNMSPEDSSIYLCSVVGAPENTIYFGEGSWLTVV.

This chain joins TRBV7-9 and TRBJ2-5; 7 bases are a match to TRBD1. The J call may be mistaken, given a closer DNA end match to TRBJ2-7. CDR1 is SEHNR, CDR2 FQNEAQ, per germline (reference sequence). CDR3 size: 16 residues. The CDR3 region has the DNA TGTGCCAGCAGCTTAGGGGCCGGGACAGCTCAATACGAGCAGTACTTC. It yields the protein CASSLGAGTAQYEQYF.

The J gene is TRBJ1-1, the V gene TRBV5-8; TRBD1 matches at 10 bases. Germline V gives CDR1 SGHTS, CDR2 YDEGEE. Germline trimming cut 4 bases from V and 10 bases from J; bases unmatched to any gene: 10. The CDR3 extends over 14 amino acids. In DNA, the CDR3 is TGTGCCAGCAGCCCTGAACCGCGACAGGGGGCAGCTTTCTTT. This translates into CASSPEPRQGAAFF.

This chain uses TRBV2 with TRBJ1-5; TRBD1 might be the D (5 bases). Looked up from germline, CDR1 is SNHLY and CDR2 is FYNNEI. This CDR3 is 15 amino acids long. The V and J ends lost 5 bases and 3 bases respectively, with 14 bases between them. As DNA, the CDR3 is TGTGCCAGCAGTCCCTCGATAGGGGTCAATCAGCCCCAGCATTTT. This gives the protein CASSPSIGVNQPQHF.

The CDR3 DNA is TGTGCCAGCAGCACAGGGTCACACGGGCCTTCGGGGGAGCAGTACTTC. It encodes CASSTGSHGPSGEQYF. V usage is TRBV7-9 and J usage is TRBJ2-7; D might be TRBD1 (6 bases). Trimming stripped 5 bases from V and 7 bases from J, with 24 bases between. The CDR3 length is 16 residues. CDR1 and CDR2 (germline): SEHNR, FQNEAQ (reference sequence). Together with reference TRBV7-9 and TRBJ2-7, the CDR3 gives the full variable domain: DTGVSQNPRHKITKRGQNVTFRCDPISEHNRLYWYRQTLGQGPEFLTYFQNEAQLEKSRLLSDRFSAERPKGSFSTLEIQRTEQGDSAMYLCASSTGSHGPSGEQYFGPGTRLTVT.

This clone was observed a handful of times. V is TRBV9 and J is TRBJ2-7; the D gene is possibly TRBD1 (6 bases). V lost 1 base, J lost 0 bases, and 8 bases lay in between. The CDR3 contains 14 residues. Germline CDR1 and CDR2: SGDLS and YYNGEE. CDR3 protein: CASSVTGSSYEQYF. The CDR3, as DNA: TGTGCCAGCAGCGTAACAGGGAGCTCCTACGAGCAGTACTTC.

V and J are TRBV6-1 and TRBJ1-4, with 9 bases identical to TRBD1. The CDR3 loop spans 16 amino acids. Germline trimming cut 4 bases from V and 8 bases from J; bases unmatched to any gene: 11. The V gene's germline CDR1 is MNHNS and CDR2 SASEGT. DNA for the CDR3: TGTGCCAGCAGTGGAAAAACAGGGGGCTGGGGGGAAAAACTGTTTTTT. Translation gives CASSGKTGGWGEKLFF.

The V call is TRBV5-8, the J call TRBJ1-5; a weak D match, TRBD1 (5 bases). The germline V gene has CDR1 SGHTS and CDR2 YDEGEE. V lost 0 bases and J lost 6, with 16 bases in between. The CDR3 loop spans 16 amino acids. DNA for the CDR3: TGTGCCAGCAGCTTGGCCTTAGACAGTAGAAGTCAGCCCCAGCATTTT. This gives the protein CASSLALDSRSQPQHF.

The V call is TRBV7-2, the J call TRBJ1-1, with 7 bases aligning to TRBD1. The CDR3 covers 13 residues. V shed 2 bases and J 4 bases; nucleotides not matched to a gene: 1. CDR1 SGHTA and CDR2 FQGNSA come from the germline V gene. CDR3 residues: CASSLTGATEAFF. DNA for the CDR3: TGTGCCAGCAGCTTAACAGGGGCCACTGAAGCTTTCTTT. Using reference TRBV7-2 and TRBJ1-1 for the parts outside the CDR3, the full variable domain is GAGVSQSPSNKVTEKGKDVELRCDPISGHTALYWYRQSLGQGLEFLIYFQGNSAPDKSGLPSDRFSAERTGGSVSTLTIQRTQQEDSAVYLCASSLTGATEAFFGQGTRLTVV.

This chain uses TRBV7-2 with TRBJ2-3, with TRBD2 matching over 15 bases. This CDR3 comprises 17 residues. The germline V gene encodes CDR1 SGHTA and CDR2 FQGNSA. V was pared by 3 bases and J by 2 bases, with 3 bases of the junction left unmatched. CDR3 loop: CASSLGTSGGFTDTQYF. Written as DNA, the CDR3 is TGTGCCAGCAGCTTGGGGACTAGCGGGGGGTTCACAGATACGCAGTATTTT.

The rearrangement links TRBV5-8 to TRBJ1-1; weak D call: TRBD1 (6 bases). Trimming stripped 0 bases from V and 4 bases from J, with 10 bases between. Germline V CDR1 and CDR2: SGHTS, YDEGEE. The CDR3 spans 14 residues. In DNA, the CDR3 is TGTGCCAGCAGCTTGGAACAGGGCGGCACTGAAGCTTTCTTT. It codes for CASSLEQGGTEAFF.

There are a few counts of this clone. The chain recombines TRBV6-1 with TRBJ2-5; a possible D gene is TRBD2 (7 bases). V gave up 0 bases and J gave up 13 bases, with 9 bases separating them. This CDR3 comprises 11 residues. CDR1 is MNHNS and CDR2 is SASEGT in the germline V gene. In DNA form, the CDR3 reads TGTGCCAGCAGTGAAGCGGGGGGGCCGTACTTC. Protein sequence: CASSEAGGPYF.

This clone occurred once. The V call is TRBV7-2, the J call TRBJ2-5; D is perhaps TRBD2 (6 bases). Deletions cut 8 bases from V and 4 bases from J, with 14 bases between. The germline V gene has CDR1 SGHTA and CDR2 FQGNSA. This CDR3 has 13 residues. The DNA for the CDR3 is TGTGCCAGCCCCTCAGTGGGGGGAGAGACCCAGTACTTC. Its protein is CASPSVGGETQYF.